What follows are 11 T cell receptor beta chains derived from one specimen sequenced in a study of T cells in women clearing cervical HPV infection. Libraries were prepared by immunoSEQ multiplex PCR; TCRdb keeps only in-frame clonotypes and omits some of them. This listing includes 39,000 or so clones. Input material: blood buffy coat. The source of these receptors is a woman aged 18 to 75 with a cervical HPV16 infection that either progressed to CIN3+ or cleared (not recorded which).

Of note for this clone: With the read ending 3 residues before the CDR3 end, the germline J gene is used to fill in that end. The chain employs TRBV7-3 and TRBJ2-7; 7 bases are a match to TRBD2. The CDR3 is 15 residues long. Trimming removed 5 bases from V and 3 bases from J; junction bases left unmatched: 10. Germline CDR1 is SGHTA and CDR2 is FQGTGA. The covered CDR3 bases are TGTGCCAGCAGCCCCCATGGCGGGGGATTCTACGAG. This codes for CASSPHGGGFYE. The whole CDR3 region reads CASSPHGGGFYEQYF.

To note about this clone: The CDR3 end is not reached by the read, which stops 3 residues before it; the germline J gene fills it in. V and J are TRBV20-1 and TRBJ2-5, with 8 bases fitting TRBD2. The V segment lost 5 bases and the J segment 2 bases; nucleotides outside the gene matches: 4. This CDR3 has 13 residues. The germline gives CDR1 DFQATT, CDR2 SNEGSKA (reference sequence). The sequenced CDR3 bases are TGCAGTGCTGGCCGGGGGGGTCAAGAGACC. Protein: CSAGRGGQET. The complete CDR3 protein is CSAGRGGQETQYF.

Regarding this clone: The CDR3 end falls 3 residues outside the read, so it is completed with the germline J gene. The V gene is TRBV29-1, the J gene TRBJ2-5; no clear D gene. Germline V lookup: CDR1 SQVTM, CDR2 ANQGSEA. Trimming removed 2 bases from V and 0 bases from J, with 10 bases in between. CDR3 length equals 14 residues. Incomplete CDR3 DNA: TGCAGCGTTGAAACGTTAAGGGACCAAGAGACC. Amino acid sequence: CSVETLRDQET. The complete CDR3 protein is CSVETLRDQETQYF. The whole variable domain, filled in from reference TRBV29-1 and TRBJ2-5, reads SAVISQKPSRDICQRGTSLTIQCQVDSQVTMMFWYRQQPGQSLTLIATANQGSEATYESGFVIDKFPISRPNLTFSTLTVSNMSPEDSSIYLCSVETLRDQETQYFGPGTRLLVL.

Worth noting for this clone: The read ends 3 residues early relative to the CDR3; the germline J gene fills the gap. The chain couples TRBV19 to TRBJ2-3, with D perhaps matching TRBD1 or TRBD2 (5 bases each). CDR1 is LNHDA, CDR2 SQIVND, per germline (reference sequence). The CDR3 spans 13 residues. CDR3 bases read: TGTGCCAGTAGTGGTGAGGGGAAACAGCCG. This codes for CASSGEGKQP. The entire CDR3 is CASSGEGKQPQYF. The full variable domain, rest sourced from reference TRBV19 and TRBJ2-3, is DGGITQSPKYLFRKEGQNVTLSCEQNLNHDAMYWYRQDPGQGLRLIYYSQIVNDFQKGDIAEGYSVSREKKESFPLTVTSAQKNPTAFYLCASSGEGKQPQYFGPGTRLTVL.

Concerning this clone itself: Sequencing ends 3 residues short of the CDR3 end; the germline J gene provides the rest. The chain links TRBV7-2 to TRBJ1-2; the D is unclear. The CDR3 has 15 amino acids. Germline V gene lookup returns CDR1 SGHTA and CDR2 FQGNSA. The CDR3 loop reads CASSSLALSSYDYTF. The covered CDR3 bases are TGTGCCAGCAGCTCCCTAGCGTTGAGCTCCTACGAC. Based on the CDR3 plus reference TRBV7-2 and TRBJ1-2, the full variable domain is GAGVSQSPSNKVTEKGKDVELRCDPISGHTALYWYRQSLGQGLEFLIYFQGNSAPDKSGLPSDRFSAERTGGSVSTLTIQRTQQEDSAVYLCASSSLALSSYDYTFGSGTRLTVV.

Comments on this clone: With the read ending 3 residues before the CDR3 end, the germline J gene is used to fill in that end. The chain links TRBV2 to TRBJ2-7, with D perhaps matching TRBD1 (5 bases). The germline CDR1 and CDR2 sequences are SNHLY and FYNNEI. Trimming left V 1 base short and J 0 bases short, with 16 bases between. The CDR3 has 17 residues. Incomplete CDR3 DNA: TGTGCCAGCAGTGAAGGAGCAGGGCCCTTGGACTCCTACGAG. It is translated as CASSEGAGPLDSYE. The full CDR3 sequence reads CASSEGAGPLDSYEQYF.

Worth noting for this clone: The CDR3 extends 3 residues past the end of the read, so its final part is completed from the germline J gene. The chain uses TRBV19 and TRBJ1-5; 7 bases align to TRBD1. V dropped 7 bases and J dropped 0; count of bases not matched to a gene: 3. Germline assignment: CDR1 LNHDA and CDR2 SQIVND (reference sequence). There are 14 residues in the CDR3. CDR3 DNA (partial): TGTGCCAGTACCGACAGGGTTAGCAATCAGCCC. It specifies CASTDRVSNQP. The complete CDR3 protein is CASTDRVSNQPQHF.

With regard to this clone: The read falls 3 residues short of the CDR3 end, and the missing part is taken from the germline J gene. The chain employs TRBV7-3 and TRBJ2-3; no clear D gene. Germline V gene sequence: CDR1 SGHTA, CDR2 FQGTGA. The length of the CDR3 is 13 residues. V was trimmed by 2 bases and J by 4 bases, leaving 7 bases between them. The covered CDR3 bases are TGTGCCAGCAGCTTATCTCGGGCAGATACG. The encoded protein is CASSLSRADT. In full, the CDR3 reads CASSLSRADTQYF.

Of note for this clone: The sequenced fragment ends 3 residues before the CDR3 boundary, so the rest is inferred from the germline J gene. J is TRBJ1-4 and V is TRBV7-6, with a weak D call TRBD1 (5 bases). The CDR3 contains 17 residues. The germline V gene has CDR1 SGHVS and CDR2 FNYEAQ. The CDR3 loop reads CASSFDSEGSGANVLFF. The part of the CDR3 DNA that was read is TGTGCCAGCAGCTTTGATTCCGAGGGGTCTGGGGCCAACGTA.

The CDR3 loop is CAISESETGQPQHF. The sequenced part of the CDR3 DNA is TGTGCCATCAGTGAGTCTGAGACGGGTCAGCCC. J is TRBJ1-5 and V is TRBV10-3; D call uncertain. The observed sequence ends 3 residues before the CDR3 terminus, with the missing tail filled in from the germline J gene. Germline CDR1 is ENHRY and CDR2 is SYGVKD. Trimming took off 0 bases at V and 6 bases at J, with 9 bases between the two ends. CDR3 length: 14 residues.

Details on this clone: The DNA ends 3 residues before the CDR3 does, and the rest of the CDR3 is filled in from the germline J gene. This chain joins TRBV19 and TRBJ1-2, with 9 bases aligning to TRBD1. The CDR3 covers 16 residues. Trimming took 3 bases from V and 4 from J; bases not matched to a gene: 9. Germline V gene lookup returns CDR1 LNHDA and CDR2 SQIVND (reference sequence). CDR3 loop: CASSIWGQGKSYGYTF. CDR3 DNA, as far as it was read: TGTGCCAGTAGTATTTGGGGACAGGGAAAAAGCTATGGC.